Each of the 17 T cell receptor beta chains below was sequenced from the same sample in a study of blood T cell repertoires in COVID-19. Profiled with immunoSEQ multiplex PCR; TCRdb holds only in-frame clones, not every one. The table lists around 200,000 clones, around 85% of them singletons. Sequenced material: peripheral blood. The receptors come from a woman aged 45-65 years with acute or convalescent COVID-19.

The chain is built from TRBV5-4 and TRBJ1-2, with D perhaps TRBD1 (5 bases). Germline loops: CDR1 SGHNT, CDR2 YYREEE (reference sequence). With 0 bases removed from V and 2 bases from J, the gap between germline ends came to 11 bases. The CDR3 is made up of 15 amino acids. DNA of the CDR3: TGTGCCAGCAGCTTGGGTCTGGGGCAGAACTATGGCTACACCTTC. This codes for CASSLGLGQNYGYTF.

The rearrangement links TRBV2 to TRBJ1-5; 8 nucleotides match TRBD1. Trimming cost V 6 bases and J 5 bases; bases outside gene matches: 9. Germline values: CDR1 SNHLY, CDR2 FYNNEI. CDR3 length equals 15 residues. The CDR3 sequence is CASRRQGRGDQPQHF. The CDR3 bases are TGTGCCAGCAGGAGACAGGGGAGGGGAGATCAGCCCCAGCATTTT.

V gene TRBV10-3 combines with J gene TRBJ1-1; D remains ambiguous. Germline-derived CDR1 and CDR2 are ENHRY and SYGVKD. The CDR3 spans 12 residues. V was trimmed by 9 bases and J by 6 bases, leaving 14 bases between them. CDR3 nucleotides: TGTGCCATACGGGTCCCTAGCGCTGAAGCTTTCTTT. Protein product: CAIRVPSAEAFF.

A few counts support this clone. The rearrangement uses TRBV29-1 and TRBJ2-2; no reliable D call. Per germline, CDR1 SQVTM and CDR2 ANQGSEA. The CDR3 is made up of 11 amino acids. Trimming shortened V by 7 bases and J by 4 bases, and 7 bases separated the two germline ends. The CDR3 DNA reads as TGCAGCGGCGCATCCACCGGGGAGCTGTTTTTT. Protein sequence: CSGASTGELFF.

This chain connects TRBV6-5 to TRBJ1-1; 7 nucleotides agree with TRBD1. V was clipped by 7 bases and J by 5 bases; unmatched bases: 10. CDR1 and CDR2 (germline): MNHEY, SVGAGI. This CDR3 comprises 14 residues. This CDR3 is CASNGGQGVTEAFF. Written as DNA, the CDR3 is TGTGCCAGCAACGGAGGGCAGGGGGTGACTGAAGCTTTCTTT.

The CDR3 loop is CASSQDRGLTLRTGELFF. The DNA of the CDR3 is TGCGCCAGCAGCCAGGACAGGGGGCTTACTTTGAGGACCGGGGAGCTGTTTTTT. V and J are TRBV5-1 and TRBJ2-2, with 11 bases that match TRBD1. CDR1 is SGHRS and CDR2 is YFSETQ in the germline V gene. The CDR3 loop spans 18 amino acids. Trimming took 4 bases from V and 5 from J; bases not matched to a gene: 13.

J is TRBJ1-4 and V is TRBV15, with D hard to call. With 6 bases removed from V and 0 bases from J, the gap between germline ends came to 5 bases. The CDR3 totals 13 residues. Germline assignment: CDR1 LNHNV and CDR2 YYDKDF (reference sequence). The DNA for the CDR3 is TGTGCCACCAGTCGAGCAACTAATGAAAAACTGTTTTTT. It is translated as CATSRATNEKLFF.

This chain links TRBV7-9 with TRBJ2-5; 8 bases map to TRBD1. The V and J ends lost 1 base and 5 bases, in that order; junction bases with no gene match: 6. Germline V lookup: CDR1 SEHNR, CDR2 FQNEAQ (reference sequence). This CDR3 comprises 15 residues. The CDR3 here is CASSLGQGAGETQYF. The DNA of the CDR3 is TGTGCCAGCAGCTTAGGGCAGGGGGCCGGCGAGACCCAGTACTTC.

V and J are TRBV15 and TRBJ2-5, with D maybe TRBD1 (6 bases). V was pared by 5 bases and J by 6 bases, with 13 bases between. Per the germline V gene, CDR1 is LNHNV and CDR2 is YYDKDF (reference sequence). The CDR3 is made up of 13 amino acids. The CDR3 reads CATSGGARQTQYF. CDR3 sequence (DNA): TGTGCCACCAGCGGGGGCGCTCGGCAGACCCAGTACTTC.

The chain recombines TRBV5-1 with TRBJ1-2; D unclear. The CDR3 spans 14 residues. V lost 1 base and J 7 bases, leaving 14 bases between the germline ends. From germline, CDR1 is SGHRS and CDR2 YFSETQ. CDR3 residues: CASSLSEGYFGYTF. CDR3 in DNA: TGCGCCAGCAGCTTGAGTGAGGGTTATTTTGGCTACACCTTC.

This sequence joins TRBV7-9 and TRBJ2-7; unclear D gene. With 2 bases removed from V and 4 bases from J, the gap between germline ends came to 6 bases. The CDR3 sequence is 12 residues long. Germline-derived CDR1 and CDR2 are SEHNR and FQNEAQ (reference sequence). The CDR3 DNA sequence: TGTGCCAGCAGCTTAAACGGGTACGAGCAGTACTTC. This gives the protein CASSLNGYEQYF.

The chain joins TRBV28 to TRBJ2-7; TRBD1 might be the D (7 bases). The ends were cut back, 3 bases at V and 1 base at J, with 16 bases in the middle. This CDR3 spans 16 amino acids. In germline, CDR1 is MDHEN, CDR2 SYDVKM. The CDR3 spells CASSLFQGGPSYEQYF. The CDR3 DNA is TGTGCCAGCAGTTTGTTCCAGGGGGGCCCTTCCTACGAGCAGTACTTC.

CDR3 protein: CASSSGGATEAFF. CDR3 coding DNA: TGTGCCAGCAGTTCGGGGGGCGCGACTGAAGCTTTCTTT. This chain uses TRBV6-2 or TRBV6-3 with TRBJ1-1, with D possibly being TRBD1 (6 bases). V dropped 4 bases and J dropped 5 bases, with 11 bases sitting between them. Germline V gene data show CDR1 as MNHEY and CDR2 as SVGEGT. The CDR3 sequence is 13 residues long.

This rearrangement joins TRBV7-9 to TRBJ2-1, with 14 bases lining up with TRBD2. The CDR3 totals 17 residues. V lost 3 bases and J lost 10; bases outside the gene matches: 11. Germline values: CDR1 SEHNR, CDR2 FQNEAQ (reference sequence). The CDR3 DNA is TGTGCCAGCAGCTTCGCCCCGGGACTAGCGGGAGTAAGAGAGCAGTTCTTC. This translates into CASSFAPGLAGVREQFF. The variable domain in full, with the rest retrieved from reference TRBV7-9 and TRBJ2-1, is DTGVSQNPRHKITKRGQNVTFRCDPISEHNRLYWYRQTLGQGPEFLTYFQNEAQLEKSRLLSDRFSAERPKGSFSTLEIQRTEQGDSAMYLCASSFAPGLAGVREQFFGPGTRLTVL.

The gene calls are TRBV5-1 and TRBJ2-5; 12 bases agree with TRBD1. V shed 3 bases and J 5 bases; nucleotides not matched to a gene: 5. This CDR3 comprises 15 residues. CDR1 is SGHRS, CDR2 YFSETQ, per germline. The CDR3, as DNA: TGCGCCAGCAGCTGGGGGACAGGGGGCGGTGAGACCCAGTACTTC. Translated, it gives CASSWGTGGGETQYF.

This clone was counted a few times. The V and J genes are TRBV6-5 and TRBJ1-2, with 7 positions matching TRBD1. Germline values: CDR1 MNHEY, CDR2 SVGAGI. CDR3 length equals 15 residues. V dropped 4 bases and J dropped 4; count of bases not matched to a gene: 9. In DNA form, the CDR3 reads TGTGCCAGCAGTTTTACAGGGGAGATAACCTATGGCTACACCTTC. Translating gives CASSFTGEITYGYTF.

The chain recombines TRBV6-2 or TRBV6-3 with TRBJ1-6; the D gene is possibly TRBD1 (6 bases). The CDR3 runs 15 residues. From germline, CDR1 is MNHEY and CDR2 SVGEGT. Trimming left V 2 bases short and J 3 bases short, with 8 bases between. CDR3 in amino acids: CASSYEDSYNSPLHF. CDR3 in DNA: TGTGCCAGCAGTTACGAGGACAGCTATAATTCACCCCTCCACTTT.